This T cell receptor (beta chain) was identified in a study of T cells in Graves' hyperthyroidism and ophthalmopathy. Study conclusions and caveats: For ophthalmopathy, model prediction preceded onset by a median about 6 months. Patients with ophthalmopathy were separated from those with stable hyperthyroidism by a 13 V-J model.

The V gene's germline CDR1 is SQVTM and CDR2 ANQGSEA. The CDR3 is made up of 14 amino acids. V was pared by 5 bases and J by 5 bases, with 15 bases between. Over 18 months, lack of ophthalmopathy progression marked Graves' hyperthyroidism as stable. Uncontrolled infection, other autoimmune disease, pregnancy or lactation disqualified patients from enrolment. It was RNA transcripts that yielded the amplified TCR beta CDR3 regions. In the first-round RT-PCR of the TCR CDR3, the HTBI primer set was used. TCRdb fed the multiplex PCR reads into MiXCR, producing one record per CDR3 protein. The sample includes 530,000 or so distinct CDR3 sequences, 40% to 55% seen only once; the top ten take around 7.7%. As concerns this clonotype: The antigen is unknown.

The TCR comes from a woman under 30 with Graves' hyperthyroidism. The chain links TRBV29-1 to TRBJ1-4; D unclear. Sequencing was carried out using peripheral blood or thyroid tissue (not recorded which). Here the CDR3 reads CSVLVDLRNEKLFF. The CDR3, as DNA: TGCAGCGTTCTAGTGGATTTGCGAAATGAAAAACTGTTTTTT. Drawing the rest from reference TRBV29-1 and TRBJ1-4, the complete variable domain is SAVISQKPSRDICQRGTSLTIQCQVDSQVTMMFWYRQQPGQSLTLIATANQGSEATYESGFVIDKFPISRPNLTFSTLTVSNMSPEDSSIYLCSVLVDLRNEKLFFGSGTQLSVL.